This T cell receptor (beta chain) stems from a study of blood T cell repertoires in COVID-19 (dated by TCRdb to the early 2020s). With regard to the full study: Samples from collaborators originated in the United States, Italy and Spain and spanned both the acute and convalescent phases of COVID-19. The repertoires were released in a freely available public database intended as a resource for research on the immune response to SARS-CoV-2. The prospective study material was composed of cDNA or gDNA derived from T cells, B-cell-depleted T cells, or PBMCs. The sample metadata nearly always contained a de-identified subject ID, COVID-19 status, age in years and sex. The samples were drawn from the first 160 participants of the ongoing ImmuneRACE study and from over a thousand subjects provided by 6 global collaborators. Where available, HLA class I and class II types were obtained from metadata supplied by the sample provider rather than from assay-based typing. The dataset comprised deeply sampled blood TCRbeta repertoires from subjects exposed to, actively infected with, or recovered from COVID-19. The investigation overall reported the following: The amount of clinical and demographic metadata varied by source and participant and was provided uncurated.

To note about this clone: Its recognized antigen is unknown. The sample holds no much larger clone one base away, and base qualities are not on file.

Each collaborating institution followed its own protocols to collect whole blood in K2EDTA tubes. For TCRbeta analysis, collaborator samples were shipped as frozen whole blood, as isolated PBMCs, or as DNA extracted from either sample type. The immunoSEQ Assay, a bias-controlled multiplex PCR, was used to amplify TCRbeta CDR3 regions from genomic DNA. Turning to the authors' computational methods: The number of nucleated cells in each sample was estimated from the amplification of reference gene primers within the assay. Sequence reads were collapsed and filtered to measure the absolute abundance of every unique TCRbeta CDR3 rearrangement. Productive Simpson clonality was computed per sample as the square root of Simpson's diversity index over productive rearrangements. TCRdb took over this immuneACCESS table, retaining in-frame rearrangements with V and J assigned. Such tables are incomplete; in checked studies, under half of the missing clones stem from an unresolved V gene, and the remainder is unexplained. V and J calls and clone size are as listed in that table; D and trimming were resolved from the DNA. The sample table records about 150,000 clones; around 88% of these occur just once. Clones ranked in the top ten supply 5% of the sample.

The sequence derives from a human donor in a cohort sampled during active COVID-19. Sequencing was performed on peripheral blood.

The DNA sequence is TGTGCCTCGACCGGGGTTTGGGCTGAAGCTTTCTTT. Translated, this gives CASTGVWAEAFF. The sequence links TRBV30 to TRBJ1-1; the D gene cannot be resolved reliably. From the cysteine up to the phenylalanine, the CDR3 has a length of 12 residues. The only DNA kept is the CDR3, 36 bases in frame from the first base. V is pared back by 7 bases and J by 6 bases, with 15 bases lying between the germline termini. CDR1 and CDR2, per the germline V gene (reference sequence), are GTSNPN and SVGIG. When the CDR3 is completed using the reference TRBV30 and TRBJ1-1 genes on either side, the full variable domain is SQTIHQWPATLVQPVGSPLSLECTVEGTSNPNLYWYRQAAGRGLQLLFYSVGIGQISSEVPQNLSASRPQDRQFILSSKKLLLSDSGFYLCASTGVWAEAFFGQGTRLTVV.